Shown below are 29 T cell receptor beta chains from a single sample sequenced in a study of regulatory T cells in long-lasting Graves disease listed by TCRdb under 2021. The sample's time point label, in plain terms: newly diagnosed GD, antithyroid drugs for less than 3 months. For both TCR sequencing and RNA sequencing, RNA was extracted from PBMCs using TRIzol. Library prep was done by multiplex PCR. This sample was sequenced with an Illumina HiSeq 4000. TCR beta libraries were built with iRepertoire HTBI primers and Arm-PCR amplification of CDR3 regions. TCRdb's own reprocessing of the public reads used fastp at Q25 and MiXCR and kept productive beta chains. A single entry per CDR3 protein holds the most common genes and DNA from its merged rows. A total of about 460,000 distinct CDR3 sequences appear in this sample, approximately 15% of them only once. The ten largest account for around a sixth of the sample.

This sample also belongs to another study, concerning T cells in Graves' hyperthyroidism and ophthalmopathy.

This sample comprised peripheral blood mononuclear cells (PBMCs), obtained at new diagnosis, from a patient treated with antithyroid drugs. All receptors derive from a woman in her forties or fifties with Graves disease. Donor details come from another sample of the same person, matched by shared clones.

The genes are TRBV5-1 and TRBJ2-7; 11 bases match TRBD2. Per the germline V gene, CDR1 is SGHRS and CDR2 is YFSETQ. Unmatched junction bases numbered 8, after V lost 4 bases and J lost 2 bases. This CDR3 comprises 16 residues. CDR3 loop: CASSLTTSGITYEQYF. The CDR3 DNA follows: TGCGCCAGCAGCCTGACGACTAGCGGGATAACCTACGAGCAGTACTTC.

This clonotype showed up many times. The chain combines TRBV5-4 with TRBJ2-1; a possible D gene is TRBD1 (6 bases). The last part of the DNA fits TRBJ2-5 better; the J call may be wrong. Germline CDR1 reads SGHNT; CDR2 reads YYREEE (reference sequence). The CDR3 runs 16 residues. The CDR3 DNA is TGTGCCAGCAGCTTGGGGAGGACCGATAGGGGGGAGACCCAGTACTTC. This translates into CASSLGRTDRGETQYF.

This clonotype was detected a few times. The rearrangement joins TRBV28 to TRBJ1-3; D gene ambiguous. Between the trimmed V and J ends, which lost 5 bases and 0 bases, there was a span of 8 bases. From germline, CDR1 is MDHEN and CDR2 SYDVKM. The CDR3 length is 14 residues. CDR3 bases: TGTGCCAGCAGTCTTAAGTTCTCTGGAAACACCATATATTTT. Translated, it gives CASSLKFSGNTIYF. The entire variable domain, with the rest obtained from reference TRBV28 and TRBJ1-3, is as follows: DVKVTQSSRYLVKRTGEKVFLECVQDMDHENMFWYRQDPGLGLRLIYFSYDVKMKEKGDIPEGYSVSREKKERFSLILESASTNQTSMYLCASSLKFSGNTIYFGEGSWLTVV.

This clonotype was recorded a few times. One base away lies a much larger clone, so this may be a sequencing read error. J is TRBJ2-1 and V is TRBV18; maybe TRBD1 (6 bases). The CDR3 extends over 13 amino acids. Germline lookup yields CDR1 KGHSH and CDR2 LQKENI. Trimming removed 2 bases at V and 13 bases at J, with 15 bases between. This CDR3 is CASSPEDRGNQFF. The CDR3 coding sequence is TGTGCCAGCTCACCAGAGGACAGAGGCAACCAGTTCTTC. The full variable domain, rest sourced from reference TRBV18 and TRBJ2-1, is NAGVMQNPRHLVRRRGQEARLRCSPMKGHSHVYWYRQLPEEGLKFMVYLQKENIIDESGMPKERFSAEFPKEGPSILRIQQVVRGDSAAYFCASSPEDRGNQFFGPGTRLTVL.

This clonotype was counted at least ten times. The CDR3 DNA reads TGTGCCAGCAGCCAAGGGGCTCTTAATATTGCACCCCTCCACTTT. The encoded protein is CASSQGALNIAPLHF. This chain uses TRBV3-1 with TRBJ1-6; no definite D call. The CDR3 spans 15 residues. CDR1 LGHDT and CDR2 YNNKEL come from the germline V gene (reference sequence). Trimming left V 1 base short and J 11 bases short, with 15 bases between.

This clonotype was detected a few times. This chain links TRBV4-1 with TRBJ2-3; TRBD2 matches 12 bases. The J segment lost 5 bases and the V segment lost 0 bases, leaving 6 bases of the junction unmatched. This CDR3 has 17 residues. Germline-derived CDR1 and CDR2 are MGHRA and YSYEKL. The CDR3 bases are TGCGCCAGCAGCCAAGATTCACTAGCGGGAGGACAAGATACGCAGTATTTT. This translates into CASSQDSLAGGQDTQYF.

This clonotype was found a few times. The rearrangement uses TRBV7-9 and TRBJ2-5; 7 bases are shared with TRBD1. The CDR3 sequence is 15 residues long. Germline values: CDR1 SEHNR, CDR2 FQNEAQ (reference sequence). V trimming: 5 bases; J trimming: 2 bases; junction bases outside the gene matches: 8. Here the CDR3 DNA reads TGTGCCAGCAGCGATAACAGGGGTCGGCAAGAGACCCAGTACTTC. Translation: CASSDNRGRQETQYF.

This clonotype was counted a few times. The chain links TRBV24-1 to TRBJ2-5, with D hard to call. Per germline, CDR1 KGHDR and CDR2 SFDVKD. CDR3 length equals 13 residues. V gave up 4 bases and J gave up 5 bases, with 10 bases separating them. This CDR3 reads CATSENPWETQYF. The CDR3 nucleotides are TGTGCCACCAGTGAAAACCCGTGGGAGACCCAGTACTTC.

This clonotype was observed many times. The chain couples TRBV20-1 to TRBJ2-7; 12 nucleotides align to TRBD2. The V gene's germline CDR1 is DFQATT and CDR2 SNEGSKA (reference sequence). V gave up 3 bases and J gave up 5 bases; unmatched junction bases: 5. The CDR3 has 14 residues. CDR3 nucleotides: TGCAGTGCTAGTTTTCTAGCGGGAGGGAACGAGCAGTACTTC. Encoded protein: CSASFLAGGNEQYF.

This clonotype was observed many times. CDR3 amino acids: CSARTGGVNEQFF. The CDR3 DNA sequence: TGCAGTGCTAGAACGGGAGGGGTGAATGAGCAGTTCTTC. The V gene is TRBV20-1, the J gene TRBJ2-1; 8 positions agree with TRBD2. The CDR3 is made up of 13 amino acids. Trimming at V came to 2 bases and at J to 7 bases, leaving 4 bases not matched to a gene. Germline V gives CDR1 DFQATT, CDR2 SNEGSKA (reference sequence).

The V call is TRBV5-1, the J call TRBJ1-1, with a possible D match to TRBD1 (5 bases). The CDR3 length is 15 residues. V was pared by 0 bases and J by 4 bases, with 13 bases between. Germline CDR1 SGHRS, CDR2 YFSETQ. CDR3 coding DNA: TGCGCCAGCAGCTTGGGTGCAGGGCCGGTCACTGAAGCTTTCTTT. As protein: CASSLGAGPVTEAFF.

The chain combines TRBV10-2 with TRBJ2-7; TRBD1 is a possible D gene (6 bases). Looked up from germline, CDR1 is WSHSY and CDR2 is SAAADI. The CDR3 extends over 11 amino acids. Trimming stripped 5 bases from V and 6 bases from J, with 8 bases between. CDR3 loop: CASSRGGEQYF. Written as DNA, the CDR3 is TGCGCCAGCAGTCGAGGGGGCGAGCAGTACTTC.

V is TRBV30 and J is TRBJ1-3, with TRBD1 as a possible D gene (6 bases). Germline assignment: CDR1 GTSNPN and CDR2 SVGIG (reference sequence). V gave up 1 base and J gave up 5 bases, with 12 bases separating them. The CDR3 spans 14 residues. CDR3 region: CAWSGEGGRNTIYF. The DNA of the CDR3 is TGTGCCTGGAGTGGGGAGGGGGGTAGAAACACCATATATTTT.

This clonotype has a count of ten or more. This chain connects TRBV10-3 to TRBJ2-3; D not resolved. Germline CDR1 ENHRY, CDR2 SYGVKD. V was shortened by 6 bases and J by 6 bases, with 16 bases between the two germline ends. The CDR3 covers 14 residues. The CDR3 sequence: CAISGEPRWDTQYF. The DNA for the CDR3 is TGTGCCATCAGCGGCGAGCCGCGGTGGGATACGCAGTATTTT.

This clonotype came up a few times. V and J are TRBV18 and TRBJ1-3, with unresolved D. V lost 6 bases, J lost 5 bases, and 5 bases lay in between. Looked up from germline, CDR1 is KGHSH and CDR2 is LQKENI. This CDR3 is 11 amino acids long. The CDR3 here is CASSGRNTIYF. For the CDR3, the DNA is TGTGCCAGCTCCGGGAGAAACACCATATATTTT. The variable domain in full, completed from reference TRBV18 and TRBJ1-3, reads NAGVMQNPRHLVRRRGQEARLRCSPMKGHSHVYWYRQLPEEGLKFMVYLQKENIIDESGMPKERFSAEFPKEGPSILRIQQVVRGDSAAYFCASSGRNTIYFGEGSWLTVV.

V gene TRBV19 combines with J gene TRBJ2-1, with a weak D call TRBD2 (6 bases). Germline-derived CDR1 and CDR2 are LNHDA and SQIVND (reference sequence). This CDR3 is built from 15 residues. V shed 3 bases and J shed 5 bases, with 14 bases lying between them. The CDR3: CASSMAREWNNEQFF. Written as DNA, the CDR3 is TGTGCCAGTAGTATGGCACGGGAGTGGAACAATGAGCAGTTCTTC.

There are many counts of this clonotype. V gene TRBV12-3 or TRBV12-4 combines with J gene TRBJ2-3; 8 bases are shared with TRBD2. CDR3 length: 15 amino acids. V shed 1 base and J 3 bases; nucleotides not matched to a gene: 3. CDR3 DNA: TGTGCCAGCAGTTTAGGCGGGAGGCCTACAGATACGCAGTATTTT. It encodes CASSLGGRPTDTQYF.

This clonotype came up many times. The chain joins TRBV11-1 to TRBJ1-1; no clear D. Germline V lookup: CDR1 SGHAT, CDR2 FQDESV (reference sequence). The CDR3 covers 15 residues. V was pared by 5 bases and J by 1 base, with 14 bases between. In DNA, the CDR3 is TGTGCCAGCAGCCAACCAGAGACGGGGAACACTGAAGCTTTCTTT. Encoded protein: CASSQPETGNTEAFF.

This clonotype was picked up a small number of times. This sequence joins TRBV9 and TRBJ2-2; TRBD2 matches at 8 bases. The junction had 12 bases not matched to a gene; V was cut back by 4 bases and J by 4 bases. CDR1 is SGDLS, CDR2 YYNGEE, per germline. This CDR3 spans 17 amino acids. The CDR3 DNA is TGTGCCAGCAGCTCACCCAGCGGGAGTAGGGGCACCGGGGAGCTGTTTTTT. The encoded protein is CASSSPSGSRGTGELFF.

This clonotype was detected ten times or more. This chain uses TRBV9 with TRBJ2-1; D may be TRBD2 (5 bases). Deletions cut 0 bases from V and 3 bases from J, with 16 bases between. This CDR3 region has 17 residues. Germline V gene data show CDR1 as SGDLS and CDR2 as YYNGEE. This chain's CDR3 is CASSVGRGWGDYNEQFF. The CDR3 coding sequence is TGTGCCAGCAGCGTAGGCAGAGGTTGGGGAGACTACAATGAGCAGTTCTTC.

The chain recombines TRBV5-1 with TRBJ2-7; 7 nucleotides agree with TRBD1. V lost 2 bases to trimming and J lost 3 bases; unmatched junction nucleotides: 8. Germline V gene sequence: CDR1 SGHRS, CDR2 YFSETQ. This CDR3 has 15 residues. The CDR3 DNA is TGCGCCAGCAGCTTAGGGTTGGGACAGCTCTACGAGCAGTACTTC. Translated: CASSLGLGQLYEQYF.

J is TRBJ2-1 and V is TRBV2; 12 bases are shared with TRBD2. This CDR3 has 18 residues. Germline loops: CDR1 SNHLY, CDR2 FYNNEI. With 6 bases clipped from V and 5 bases from J, the junction kept 14 bases outside the gene matches. The CDR3 sequence: CASSASSGRAGADNEQFF. The CDR3 nucleotides are TGTGCCAGCAGCGCCTCTAGCGGGAGGGCCGGTGCGGACAATGAGCAGTTCTTC. Full variable domain (outside the CDR3, taken from reference TRBV2 and TRBJ2-1): EPEVTQTPSHQVTQMGQEVILRCVPISNHLYFYWYRQILGQKVEFLVSFYNNEISEKSEIFDDQFSVERPDGSNFTLKIRSTKLEDSAMYFCASSASSGRAGADNEQFFGPGTRLTVL.

This clonotype was detected many times. V gene TRBV2 combines with J gene TRBJ1-1; 7 bases are a match to TRBD1. CDR1 is SNHLY and CDR2 is FYNNEI in the germline V gene. The CDR3 has 13 amino acids. J lost 2 bases, V lost 8 bases, and 5 bases had no gene match. CDR3 in DNA: TGTGCCAGCCGGGACAGAGTCAACACTGAAGCTTTCTTT. Translating gives CASRDRVNTEAFF.

This clonotype was picked up many times. V gene TRBV28 combines with J gene TRBJ2-7; the match to TRBD2 covers 14 bases. This CDR3 is built from 17 residues. V trimming: 5 bases; J trimming: 3 bases; junction bases outside the gene matches: 9. Germline V lookup: CDR1 MDHEN, CDR2 SYDVKM. In DNA form, the CDR3 reads TGTGCCAGCAGTCCCCGGACTAGCGGGAGGTTGTTCTACGAGCAGTACTTC. Protein: CASSPRTSGRLFYEQYF.

Many counts were recorded for this clonotype. V and J are TRBV6-1 and TRBJ1-5, with D tentatively TRBD1 (6 bases). The germline V and J ends were trimmed by 4 bases and 2 bases, with 18 bases remaining between them. The CDR3 consists of 17 residues. Germline V gene sequence: CDR1 MNHNS, CDR2 SASEGT. CDR3 loop: CASSGQGVGGGNQPQHF. CDR3 in DNA: TGTGCCAGCAGTGGTCAAGGGGTAGGGGGTGGCAATCAGCCCCAGCATTTT.

For this clonotype: The conserved final phenylalanine or tryptophan is absent from the CDR3, which likely points to a read error. The chain combines TRBV7-9 with TRBJ2-7; maybe TRBD2 (5 bases). Trimming left V 5 bases short and J 2 bases short, with 10 bases between. There are 13 residues in the CDR3. Germline loops: CDR1 SEHNR, CDR2 FQNEAQ (reference sequence). The CDR3 DNA follows: TGTGCCAGCAGCCCCTCGGGGACCTACGAGCAGTACCTC. As protein: CASSPSGTYEQYL.

This clonotype was counted many times. The chain joins TRBV14 to TRBJ2-3; 13 positions match TRBD2. The CDR3 has 17 residues. With 3 bases clipped from V and 4 bases from J, the junction kept 7 bases outside the gene matches. CDR1 SGHDN and CDR2 FVKESK come from the germline V gene. Here the CDR3 reads CASSQMRTSGSADTQYF. For the CDR3, the DNA is TGTGCCAGCAGCCAGATGAGGACTAGCGGGAGTGCAGATACGCAGTATTTT.

This clonotype was picked up many times. The chain joins TRBV2 to TRBJ2-3; 12 bases match TRBD2. CDR3 length: 18 residues. Germline CDR1 is SNHLY and CDR2 is FYNNEI. Trimming cost V 9 bases and J 4 bases; bases outside gene matches: 17. The CDR3 coding sequence is TGTGCCAGAAGACAGGGCCCCGCTAGCGGGAGGGTCCCAGATACGCAGTATTTT. Its translation is CARRQGPASGRVPDTQYF.

V gene TRBV4-1 combines with J gene TRBJ2-1; D is undetermined. The J call may be incorrect, as the DNA end agrees better with TRBJ2-5. In germline, CDR1 is MGHRA, CDR2 YSYEKL. The CDR3 sequence is 14 residues long. The CDR3 bases are TGCGCCAGCAGCCCAGTACCGATCCGGGAGACCCAGTACTTC. Translating gives CASSPVPIRETQYF.